This T cell receptor beta chain was obtained from a study of identifying expanded T cells in peripheral blood. In regard to this clone: Its antigen is unidentified.

Germline CDR1 is SGHVS and CDR2 is FNYEAQ. V lost 4 bases and J lost 4, with 15 bases in between. This CDR3 comprises 15 residues. Overall study results and limits: Over about two and four weeks, about 17 and 20 clones changed, versus roughly 1.1 between replicates.

Assay used: immunoSEQ multiplex PCR; TCRdb lists only in-frame clones, some missing. The data show 75,000 to 90,000 clones, approximately 84% seen once. This receptor was obtained from a person aged 18-70 years in good health. The sequenced sample was blood. The V and J genes are TRBV7-6 and TRBJ2-3; D might be TRBD2 (5 bases). The CDR3 here is CASSSQIGIADTQYF. The CDR3 DNA reads as TGTGCCAGCAGCTCCCAAATCGGGATCGCAGATACGCAGTATTTT.